This T cell receptor (beta chain) is drawn from a study of PD-1 blockade in classical Hodgkin lymphoma. Specified time point: newly diagnosed, previously untreated cHL patient sample. The study compared against PBMCs from newly diagnosed, untreated classical Hodgkin lymphoma. TCRdb's table, derived via immunoSEQ multiplex PCR, lists solely in-frame clones and lacks some. Of approximately 31,000 clones in the sample, 94% are singletons; the top ten hold approximately 2.2%. The CDR3 covers 19 residues. The germline V gene has CDR1 MNHEY and CDR2 SMNVEV (reference sequence). Trimming removed 3 bases at V and 4 bases at J, with 22 bases between.

The receptor comes from a human donor with classical Hodgkin lymphoma. The chain combines TRBV27 with TRBJ1-6, with D uncertain. The sequenced sample was peripheral blood mononuclear cells (PBMCs). The CDR3 coding sequence is TGTGCCAGCAGTTTCGGAGTCGGGAAGGAGCTTGATTATAATTCACCCCTCCACTTT. Translated, it gives CASSFGVGKELDYNSPLHF.